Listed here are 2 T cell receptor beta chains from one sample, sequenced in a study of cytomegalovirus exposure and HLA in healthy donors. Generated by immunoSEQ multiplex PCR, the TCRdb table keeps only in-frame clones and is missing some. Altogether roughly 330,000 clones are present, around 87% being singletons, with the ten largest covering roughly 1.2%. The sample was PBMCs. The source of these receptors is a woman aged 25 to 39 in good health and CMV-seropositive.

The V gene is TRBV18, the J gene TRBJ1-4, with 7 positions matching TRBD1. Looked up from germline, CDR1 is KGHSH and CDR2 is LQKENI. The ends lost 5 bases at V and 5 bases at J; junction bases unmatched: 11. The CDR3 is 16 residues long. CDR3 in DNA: TGTGCCAGCTCAACTATTCTGACAGGGAGAAATGAAAAACTGTTTTTT. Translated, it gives CASSTILTGRNEKLFF.

In DNA form, the CDR3 reads TGTGCCAGCAGCCCGTACACTAACGGCAATCAGCCCCAGCATTTT. Residues: CASSPYTNGNQPQHF. The genes are TRBV28 and TRBJ1-5; no clear D gene. CDR3 length: 15 residues. Trimming took off 6 bases at V and 2 bases at J, with 14 bases between the two ends. Germline V gene sequence: CDR1 MDHEN, CDR2 SYDVKM. The variable domain in full, completed from reference TRBV28 and TRBJ1-5, reads DVKVTQSSRYLVKRTGEKVFLECVQDMDHENMFWYRQDPGLGLRLIYFSYDVKMKEKGDIPEGYSVSREKKERFSLILESASTNQTSMYLCASSPYTNGNQPQHFGDGTRLSIL.